This T cell receptor beta chain was observed in a study of cytomegalovirus exposure and HLA in healthy donors. Germline V gene lookup returns CDR1 MDHEN and CDR2 SYDVKM. The CDR3 is made up of 14 amino acids. The V gene end was trimmed by 5 bases and the J gene end by 4 bases; junction bases not matched to a gene: 6. Sequencing used immunoSEQ multiplex PCR; TCRdb keeps in-frame clones, though not all of them. The table includes 100,000 to 150,000 clones, approximately 92% detected once. The source is a woman aged 18-29 years in good health and CMV-seronegative. Sequencing input: PBMCs. The J gene is TRBJ2-5, the V gene TRBV28, with 8 bases fitting TRBD1. The CDR3 nucleotides read TGTGCCAGCAGTCGGACAGGGAAAGGAGAGACCCAGTACTTC. This codes for CASSRTGKGETQYF.